This T cell receptor beta chain was identified during a study of radiotherapy plus CTLA-4 blockade in lung cancer listed by TCRdb under 2018. The study in broad terms: Among the enrolled patients, roughly 17% had an objective response, and roughly 30% reached disease control. The research as a whole found: After treatment with radiotherapy and ipilimumab, TCR clones that originated in tumors expanded in peripheral blood. Early dynamic changes in blood T cell clones, together with increased serum interferon-beta after radiation, were reported as the strongest predictors of response.

Library creation used the immunoSEQ multiplex PCR assay. Imported from immuneACCESS, the table was reduced by TCRdb to in-frame sequences with V and J called. These copies leave out some clones; in studies compared against another copy, an unresolved V gene accounts for under half, and the cause of the remainder is not known. The sample records about 120,000 clones, about 90% of which are singletons. Of the sample, over 6% is held by the ten largest clones. This clone occurred once. The target of this receptor is not known. It has no much larger one-base neighbor in the sample; base qualities were not kept. For CDR1 and CDR2, the germline V gene (reference sequence) lists SGHAT and FQDESV. The CDR3 measures 14 amino acids from cysteine to phenylalanine. The sequence is cut down to CDR3 DNA, 42 bases in frame from base 1. V is cut by 1 base and J by 4 bases, and the space between the germline ends is 10 bases.

In this study, focal radiation therapy paired with CTLA-4 blockade (ipilimumab) was tested in patients who had chemo-refractory metastatic non-small-cell lung cancer. Sequencing was performed on peripheral blood, taken from a patient treated with radiotherapy plus ipilimumab. The rearranged segments are TRBV11-1 and TRBJ2-5; the D element could tentatively be TRBD1 or TRBD2, as 6 bases agree for each. The TCR sequence derives from a human donor with non-small cell lung cancer that progressed on radiotherapy plus ipilimumab. The base sequence is TGTGCCAGCAGCTTAGGGGGGGCAACAGAGACCCAGTACTTC. This yields the protein CASSLGGATETQYF.